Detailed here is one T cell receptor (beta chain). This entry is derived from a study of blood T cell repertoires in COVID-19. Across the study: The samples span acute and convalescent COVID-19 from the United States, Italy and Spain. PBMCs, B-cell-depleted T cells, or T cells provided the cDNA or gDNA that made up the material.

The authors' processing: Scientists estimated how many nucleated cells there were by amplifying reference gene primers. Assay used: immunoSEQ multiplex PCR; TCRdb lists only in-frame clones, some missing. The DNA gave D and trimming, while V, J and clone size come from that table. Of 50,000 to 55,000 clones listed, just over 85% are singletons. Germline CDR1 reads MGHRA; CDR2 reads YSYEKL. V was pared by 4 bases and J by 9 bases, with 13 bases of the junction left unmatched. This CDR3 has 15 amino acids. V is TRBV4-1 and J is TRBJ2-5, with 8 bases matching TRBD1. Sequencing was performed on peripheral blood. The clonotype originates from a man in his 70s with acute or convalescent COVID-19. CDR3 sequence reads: CASSRLQGEKSSQYF. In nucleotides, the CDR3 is TGCGCCAGCAGCCGATTACAGGGGGAAAAGTCGTCCCAGTACTTC.